The clone carrying this T cell receptor (beta chain) was counted many times. Its antigen is undetermined. The library tagged individual cDNA molecules with unique molecular identifiers. TCRdb itself ran the RACE reads through MiXCR, one entry per CDR3 protein. The sample gives some 81,000 distinct CDR3 sequences, 7.5% to 9.5% of which show up once; 1.5% to 1.9% is in the top ten. This entry is derived from a study of human T cells and chemical hapten exposure. Study-wide points: Among expanded TCRs, significantly more large CDR3 similarity clusters formed than among controls. With DPC sensitization, TCRs exceeding 1 in 1000 frequency showed no change.

Specified time point: patch test 1, 2 weeks after DPC sensitization. Stated treatment: therapeutic diphenylcyclopropenone sensitization with weekly scalp DPC. Alopecia patients between 18 and 70 years old and suitable for DPC were used as donors. Germline lookup yields CDR1 KGHSH and CDR2 LQKENI. Trimming cost V 3 bases and J 0 bases, with 3 bases left between them. The CDR3 is made up of 14 amino acids. Sequences were derived from whole blood, sampled in connection with sensitization to the hapten diphenylcyclopropenone (DPC). The clonotype comes from a woman between 25 and 40 years old with alopecia areata. Some clones in this sample may be carry-over from other donors' samples. V and J are TRBV18 and TRBJ2-6, with D uncertain. In nucleotides, the CDR3 is TGTGCCAGCTCACCCGACTCTGGGGCCAACGTCCTGACTTTC. Translating it yields CASSPDSGANVLTF.